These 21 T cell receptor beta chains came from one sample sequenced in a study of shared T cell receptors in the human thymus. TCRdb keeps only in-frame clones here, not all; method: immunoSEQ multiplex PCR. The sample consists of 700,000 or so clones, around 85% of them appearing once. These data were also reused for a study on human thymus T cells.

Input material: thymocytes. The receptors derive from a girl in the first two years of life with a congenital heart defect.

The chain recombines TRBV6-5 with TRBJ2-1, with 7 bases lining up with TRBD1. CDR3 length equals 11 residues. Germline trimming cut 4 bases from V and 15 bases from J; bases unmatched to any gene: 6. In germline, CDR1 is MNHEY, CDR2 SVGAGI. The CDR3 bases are TGTGCCAGCAGTTGGGGACAGAAAACGTTCTTC. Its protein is CASSWGQKTFF.

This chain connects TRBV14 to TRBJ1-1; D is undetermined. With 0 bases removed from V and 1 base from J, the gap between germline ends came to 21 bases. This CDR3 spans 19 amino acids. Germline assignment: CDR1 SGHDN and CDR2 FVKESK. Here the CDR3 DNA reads TGTGCCAGCAGCCAAGAACTACCCAGATCTCAGATTGGGAACACTGAAGCTTTCTTT. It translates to CASSQELPRSQIGNTEAFF.

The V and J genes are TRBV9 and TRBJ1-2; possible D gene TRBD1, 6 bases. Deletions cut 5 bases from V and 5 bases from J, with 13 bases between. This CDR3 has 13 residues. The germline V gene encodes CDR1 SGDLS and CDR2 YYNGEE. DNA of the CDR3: TGTGCCAGCAGTCCCCGACAGGATTATGGCTACACCTTC. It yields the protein CASSPRQDYGYTF.

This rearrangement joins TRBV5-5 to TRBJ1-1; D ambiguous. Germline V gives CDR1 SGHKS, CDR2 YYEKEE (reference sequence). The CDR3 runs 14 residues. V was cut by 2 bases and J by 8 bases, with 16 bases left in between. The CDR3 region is CASSFEMGFGEAFF. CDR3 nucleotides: TGTGCCAGCAGCTTTGAGATGGGTTTCGGGGAAGCTTTCTTT.

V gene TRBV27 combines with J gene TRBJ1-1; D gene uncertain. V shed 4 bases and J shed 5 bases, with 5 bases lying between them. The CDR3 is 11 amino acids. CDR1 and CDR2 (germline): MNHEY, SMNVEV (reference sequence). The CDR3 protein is CASSSKTEAFF. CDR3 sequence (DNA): TGTGCCAGCAGTTCCAAAACTGAAGCTTTCTTT.

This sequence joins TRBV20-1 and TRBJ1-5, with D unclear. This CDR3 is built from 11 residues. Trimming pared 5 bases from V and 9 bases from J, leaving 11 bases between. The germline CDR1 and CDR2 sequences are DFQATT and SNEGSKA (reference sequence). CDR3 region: CSARRVGPQHF. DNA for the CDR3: TGCAGTGCTCGACGGGTCGGGCCCCAGCATTTT.

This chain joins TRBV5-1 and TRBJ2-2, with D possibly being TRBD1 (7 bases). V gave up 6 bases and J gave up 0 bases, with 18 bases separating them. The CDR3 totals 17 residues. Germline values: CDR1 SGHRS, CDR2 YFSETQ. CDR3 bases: TGCGCCAGCATCACGGGGGACAGCTCGGCGAACACCGGGGAGCTGTTTTTT. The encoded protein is CASITGDSSANTGELFF.

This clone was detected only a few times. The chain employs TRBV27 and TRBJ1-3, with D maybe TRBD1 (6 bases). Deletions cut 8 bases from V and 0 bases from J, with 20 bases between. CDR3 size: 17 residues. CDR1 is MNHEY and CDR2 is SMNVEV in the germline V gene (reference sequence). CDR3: CASGFSGHPSSGNTIYF. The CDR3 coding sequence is TGTGCCAGCGGATTCTCGGGACACCCGAGCTCTGGAAACACCATATATTTT.

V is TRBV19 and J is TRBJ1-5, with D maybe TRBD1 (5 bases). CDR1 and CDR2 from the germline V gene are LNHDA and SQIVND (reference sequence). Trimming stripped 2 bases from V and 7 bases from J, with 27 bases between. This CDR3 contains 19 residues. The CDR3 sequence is CASSIRSGQPKGAGQPQHF. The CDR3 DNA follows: TGTGCCAGTAGTATACGATCAGGACAACCAAAAGGGGCCGGGCAGCCCCAGCATTTT.

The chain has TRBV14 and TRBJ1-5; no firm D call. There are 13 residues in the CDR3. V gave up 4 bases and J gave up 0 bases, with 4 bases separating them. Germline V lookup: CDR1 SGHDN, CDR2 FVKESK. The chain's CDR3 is CASSPGSNQPQHF. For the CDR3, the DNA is TGTGCCAGCAGCCCGGGTAGCAATCAGCCCCAGCATTTT.

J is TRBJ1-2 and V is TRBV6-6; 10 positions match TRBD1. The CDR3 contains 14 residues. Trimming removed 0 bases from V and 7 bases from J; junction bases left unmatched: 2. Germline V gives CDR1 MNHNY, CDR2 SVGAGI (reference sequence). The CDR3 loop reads CASSYSGQGLGYTF. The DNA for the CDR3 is TGTGCCAGCAGTTACTCGGGACAGGGGCTTGGCTACACCTTC.

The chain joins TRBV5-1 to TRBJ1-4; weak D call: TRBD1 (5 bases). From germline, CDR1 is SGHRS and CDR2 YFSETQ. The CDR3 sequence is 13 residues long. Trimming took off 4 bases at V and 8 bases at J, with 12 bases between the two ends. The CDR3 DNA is TGCGCCAGCAGCGGAGGGGTTCACGAAAAACTGTTTTTT. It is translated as CASSGGVHEKLFF.

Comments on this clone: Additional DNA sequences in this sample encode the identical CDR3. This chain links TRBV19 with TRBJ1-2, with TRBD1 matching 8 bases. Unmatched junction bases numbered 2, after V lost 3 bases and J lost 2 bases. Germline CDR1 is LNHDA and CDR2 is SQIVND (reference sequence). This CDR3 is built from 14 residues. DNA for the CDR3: TGTGCCAGTAGTATCCGGACAGGGAACTATGGCTACACCTTC. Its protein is CASSIRTGNYGYTF.

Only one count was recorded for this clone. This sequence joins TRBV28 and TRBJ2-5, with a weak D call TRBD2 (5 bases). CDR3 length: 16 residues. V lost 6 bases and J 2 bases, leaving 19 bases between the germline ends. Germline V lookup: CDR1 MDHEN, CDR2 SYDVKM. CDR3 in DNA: TGTGCCAGCAGCTTAACGGCGGGTACCGCTCAAGAGACCCAGTACTTC. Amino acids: CASSLTAGTAQETQYF.

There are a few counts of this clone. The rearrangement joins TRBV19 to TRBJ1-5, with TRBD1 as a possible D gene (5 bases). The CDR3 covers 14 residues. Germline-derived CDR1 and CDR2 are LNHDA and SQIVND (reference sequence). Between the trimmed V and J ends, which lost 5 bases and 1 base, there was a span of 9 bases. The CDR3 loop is CASSAGCSNQPQHF. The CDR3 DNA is TGTGCCAGTAGTGCAGGGTGCAGCAATCAGCCCCAGCATTTT.

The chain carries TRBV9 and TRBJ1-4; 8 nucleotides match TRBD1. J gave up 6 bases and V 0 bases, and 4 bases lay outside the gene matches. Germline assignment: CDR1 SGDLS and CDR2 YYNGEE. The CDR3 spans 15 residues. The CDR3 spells CASSVEDREDEKLFF. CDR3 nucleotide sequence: TGTGCCAGCAGCGTAGAGGACAGGGAAGATGAAAAACTGTTTTTT. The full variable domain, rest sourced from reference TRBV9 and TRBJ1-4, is DSGVTQTPKHLITATGQRVTLRCSPRSGDLSVYWYQQSLDQGLQFLIQYYNGEERAKGNILERFSAQQFPDLHSELNLSSLELGDSALYFCASSVEDREDEKLFFGSGTQLSVL.

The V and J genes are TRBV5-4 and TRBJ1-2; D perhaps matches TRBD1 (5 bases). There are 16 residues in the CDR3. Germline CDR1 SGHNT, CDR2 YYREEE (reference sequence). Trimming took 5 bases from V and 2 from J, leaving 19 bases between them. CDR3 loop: CASSLPARVGNYGYTF. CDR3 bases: TGTGCCAGCAGTCTCCCCGCCAGGGTCGGAAACTATGGCTACACCTTC.

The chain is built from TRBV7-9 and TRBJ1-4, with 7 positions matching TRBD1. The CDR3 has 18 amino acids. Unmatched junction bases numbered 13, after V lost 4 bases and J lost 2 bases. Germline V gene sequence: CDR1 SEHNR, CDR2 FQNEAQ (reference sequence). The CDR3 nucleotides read TGTGCCAGCAGCTCAAACCCGGGACAGTTAAGGACTAATGAAAAACTGTTTTTT. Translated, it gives CASSSNPGQLRTNEKLFF.

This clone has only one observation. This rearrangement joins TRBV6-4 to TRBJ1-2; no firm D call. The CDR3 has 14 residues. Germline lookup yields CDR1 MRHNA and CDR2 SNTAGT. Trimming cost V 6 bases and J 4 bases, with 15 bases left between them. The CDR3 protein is CASSAEARGYGYTF. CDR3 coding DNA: TGTGCCAGCAGCGCTGAAGCCCGAGGCTATGGCTACACCTTC.

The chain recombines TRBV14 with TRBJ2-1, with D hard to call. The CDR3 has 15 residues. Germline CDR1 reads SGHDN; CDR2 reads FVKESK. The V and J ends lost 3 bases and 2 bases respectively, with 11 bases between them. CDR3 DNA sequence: TGTGCCAGCAGCCATTGCGGATTACCCTACAATGAGCAGTTCTTC. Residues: CASSHCGLPYNEQFF.

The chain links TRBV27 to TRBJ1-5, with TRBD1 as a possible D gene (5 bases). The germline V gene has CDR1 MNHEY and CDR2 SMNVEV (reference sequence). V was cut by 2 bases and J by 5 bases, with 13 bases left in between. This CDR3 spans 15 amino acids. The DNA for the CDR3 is TGTGCCAGCAGTTTAAAGGGGCGCAGAGATCAGCCCCAGCATTTT. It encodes CASSLKGRRDQPQHF.